The 21 T cell receptor beta chains listed next were all sequenced from one sample in a study of T cells in Graves' hyperthyroidism and ophthalmopathy. RNA transcripts were the template for amplifying TCR beta CDR3 regions. HTBI primers were the set used in a first-round RT-PCR of the TCR CDR3. TCRdb reprocessed the multiplex PCR reads via MiXCR and lists one record per CDR3 protein. The table has 700,000 or so distinct CDR3 sequences, around 15% seen once; the top ten hold approximately 8.4%. Sequences were obtained from blood. The receptor set was obtained from a man aged 18 to 29 with Graves' hyperthyroidism.

This clonotype was seen a handful of times. V and J are TRBV25-1 and TRBJ2-7, with D perhaps matching TRBD1 or TRBD2 (6 bases each). V was shortened by 4 bases and J by 3 bases, with 31 bases between the two germline ends. The germline V gene has CDR1 MGHDK and CDR2 SYGVNS. The CDR3 sequence is 20 residues long. This chain's CDR3 is CASSAEGPLGGRGHYYEQYF. CDR3 DNA sequence: TGTGCCAGCAGTGCCGAAGGGCCCTTGGGGGGTCGGGGGCACTACTACGAGCAGTACTTC.

The chain has TRBV2 and TRBJ2-7; possibly TRBD2 for D (6 bases). Germline-derived CDR1 and CDR2 are SNHLY and FYNNEI. Deletions cut 2 bases from V and 7 bases from J, with 15 bases between. The CDR3 is made up of 14 amino acids. The CDR3 is CASSEYGQGGEQYF. CDR3 in DNA: TGTGCCAGCAGTGAATATGGTCAGGGAGGAGAGCAGTACTTC. Using reference TRBV2 and TRBJ2-7 for the parts outside the CDR3, the full variable domain is EPEVTQTPSHQVTQMGQEVILRCVPISNHLYFYWYRQILGQKVEFLVSFYNNEISEKSEIFDDQFSVERPDGSNFTLKIRSTKLEDSAMYFCASSEYGQGGEQYFGPGTRLTVT.

This clonotype came up many times. The CDR3 DNA sequence: TGTGCCAGCAGAGAACGCCATACTGAAGCTTTCTTT. Amino acid sequence: CASRERHTEAFF. This chain joins TRBV28 and TRBJ1-1; D not certain. The CDR3 has 12 residues. V was cut by 6 bases and J by 5 bases, with 10 bases left in between. CDR1 and CDR2 (germline): MDHEN, SYDVKM.

The gene calls are TRBV7-9 and TRBJ2-1; TRBD1 matches at 9 bases. Germline V lookup: CDR1 SEHNR, CDR2 FQNEAQ (reference sequence). The ends lost 3 bases at V and 6 bases at J; junction bases unmatched: 6. This CDR3 spans 15 amino acids. The CDR3 protein is CASSFSDRGGNEQFF. CDR3 bases: TGTGCCAGCAGCTTTAGTGACAGGGGGGGCAATGAGCAGTTCTTC.

This clonotype was detected a few times. The chain uses TRBV2 and TRBJ2-3; D perhaps matches TRBD1 (6 bases). There are 11 residues in the CDR3. The V end lost 6 bases, the J end lost 13 bases, and 14 bases lay between the germline ends. Germline CDR1 SNHLY, CDR2 FYNNEI. The DNA for the CDR3 is TGTGCCAGCAGGTTACAGGGATTGGAGTATTTT. It translates to CASRLQGLEYF.

The rearrangement uses TRBV11-2 and TRBJ2-7; 7 bases are a match to TRBD1. V shed 6 bases and J 4 bases; nucleotides not matched to a gene: 12. The CDR3 contains 15 residues. CDR1 and CDR2 (germline): SGHAT, FQNNGV. The CDR3 DNA reads TGTGCCAGCAGACAAACGGGACAGTTGGATTACGAGCAGTACTTC. Encoded protein: CASRQTGQLDYEQYF.

This clonotype appeared a few times. This chain connects TRBV7-9 to TRBJ2-3; the D gene is possibly TRBD1 (5 bases). The CDR3 loop spans 16 amino acids. The germline gives CDR1 SEHNR, CDR2 FQNEAQ (reference sequence). Trimming took off 1 base at V and 3 bases at J, with 14 bases between the two ends. CDR3 sequence reads: CASSLDLTGVTDTQYF. The CDR3 DNA follows: TGTGCCAGCAGCTTAGATCTTACAGGAGTTACAGATACGCAGTATTTT.

This clonotype was detected a few times. The gene calls are TRBV13 and TRBJ1-2, with 7 bases that match TRBD1. The CDR3 extends over 15 amino acids. After removal of 0 bases from V and 2 bases from J, the junction contained 3 bases not matched to a gene. Germline V gives CDR1 PRHDT, CDR2 FYEKMQ (reference sequence). The CDR3 loop reads CASSLGGGRNYGYTF. CDR3 coding DNA: TGTGCCAGCAGCTTAGGAGGGGGCAGGAACTATGGCTACACCTTC. Using reference TRBV13 and TRBJ1-2 for the parts outside the CDR3, the full variable domain is AAGVIQSPRHLIKEKRETATLKCYPIPRHDTVYWYQQGPGQDPQFLISFYEKMQSDKGSIPDRFSAQQFSDYHSELNMSSLELGDSALYFCASSLGGGRNYGYTFGSGTRLTVV.

The sample holds many counts of this clonotype. The chain carries TRBV20-1 and TRBJ2-3; TRBD2 is a possible D gene (5 bases). The CDR3 extends over 14 amino acids. CDR1 is DFQATT, CDR2 SNEGSKA, per germline (reference sequence). V was shortened by 5 bases and J by 4 bases, with 16 bases between the two germline ends. The CDR3 DNA follows: TGCAGTGCTGCCCTAGCTGGAGAGGCAGATACGCAGTATTTT. The encoded protein is CSAALAGEADTQYF.

This clonotype was observed many times. The chain combines TRBV28 with TRBJ1-2; D unclear. Germline V lookup: CDR1 MDHEN, CDR2 SYDVKM. Trimming left V 5 bases short and J 4 bases short, with 14 bases between. The CDR3 covers 14 residues. The chain's CDR3 is CASSLTNRGYGYTF. The CDR3 DNA is TGTGCCAGCAGTCTTACAAATCGGGGCTATGGCTACACCTTC.

This clonotype has a count of ten or more. The gene calls are TRBV2 and TRBJ1-1; perhaps TRBD1 as D (6 bases). The V end was cut by 9 bases, the J end by 1 base, with 18 bases between. The CDR3 length is 15 residues. Per the germline V gene, CDR1 is SNHLY and CDR2 is FYNNEI. Here the CDR3 DNA reads TGTGCCAGTGCCCGCGAATCGACAGGGAACACTGAAGCTTTCTTT. Protein: CASARESTGNTEAFF.

This clonotype was recorded at least ten times. The V call is TRBV27, the J call TRBJ2-2; 11 nucleotides agree with TRBD2. After removal of 2 bases from V and 6 bases from J, the junction contained 2 bases not matched to a gene. CDR3 length: 15 residues. Germline values: CDR1 MNHEY, CDR2 SMNVEV (reference sequence). CDR3 region: CASSLTSGSSGELFF. The CDR3 bases are TGTGCCAGCAGTTTAACTAGCGGGAGTTCCGGGGAGCTGTTTTTT.

This clonotype was counted at least ten times. This sequence joins TRBV2 and TRBJ2-7; D is unclear. This CDR3 comprises 13 residues. The germline V and J ends were trimmed by 1 base and 7 bases, with 11 bases remaining between them. From germline, CDR1 is SNHLY and CDR2 FYNNEI. Here the CDR3 DNA reads TGTGCCAGCAGTGAAGAAGGGATGGGTGAGCAGTACTTC. The encoded protein is CASSEEGMGEQYF.

The sample holds many counts of this clonotype. This chain uses TRBV28 with TRBJ2-7; D might be TRBD2 (5 bases). V was cut by 5 bases and J by 4 bases, with 12 bases left in between. CDR1 is MDHEN and CDR2 is SYDVKM in the germline V gene. The CDR3 contains 13 residues. CDR3 residues: CASSLLAAYEQYF. Here the CDR3 DNA reads TGTGCCAGCAGTCTTCTAGCTGCATACGAGCAGTACTTC.

The chain joins TRBV20-1 to TRBJ1-1; D is unclear. CDR3 length: 15 amino acids. Trimming left V 1 base short and J 4 bases short, with 16 bases between. Per the germline V gene, CDR1 is DFQATT and CDR2 is SNEGSKA (reference sequence). This CDR3 is CSARVQLAMPTEAFF. The CDR3, as DNA: TGCAGTGCTAGAGTTCAACTGGCGATGCCCACTGAAGCTTTCTTT.

There are many counts of this clonotype. The rearrangement uses TRBV7-2 and TRBJ2-7; no clear D gene. Germline CDR1 SGHTA, CDR2 FQGNSA. V lost 5 bases to trimming and J lost 5 bases, with 7 bases between them. The CDR3 is 11 residues long. This chain's CDR3 is CASSKRHEQYF. CDR3 DNA sequence: TGTGCCAGCAGCAAAAGGCACGAGCAGTACTTC.

A remark on this clonotype: This clone may be a read error of a much larger clone one base away. V and J are TRBV28 and TRBJ2-7, with D hard to call. CDR3 length equals 14 residues. Between the trimmed V and J ends, which lost 7 bases and 1 base, there was a span of 14 bases. Germline V gene data show CDR1 as MDHEN and CDR2 as SYDVKM. The CDR3 loop is CASTPPPQSYEQYF. In DNA, the CDR3 is TGTGCCAGCACCCCCCCCCCGCAATCCTACGAGCAGTACTTC.

This clonotype was detected ten times or more. DNA of the CDR3: TGTGCCAGCAGACAGACTAGCGGGCACTACGAGCAGTACTTC. It encodes CASRQTSGHYEQYF. This rearrangement joins TRBV11-2 to TRBJ2-7; 10 bases line up with TRBD2. V trimming: 6 bases; J trimming: 3 bases; junction bases outside the gene matches: 5. The CDR3 has 14 residues. Per germline, CDR1 SGHAT and CDR2 FQNNGV.

Comments on this clonotype: This may arise from a read error, as a much more abundant clone is one base away. The V and J genes are TRBV2 and TRBJ1-4; D unclear. Germline values: CDR1 SNHLY, CDR2 FYNNEI. CDR3 length: 14 residues. The CDR3 protein is CDSSGTSTNEKLFF. The CDR3 coding sequence is TGTGACAGCAGTGGCACCTCAACTAATGAAAAACTGTTTTTT.

The CDR3 loop is CASRANSETQYF. Written as DNA, the CDR3 is TGTGCCAGCCGAGCGAACTCGGAGACCCAGTACTTC. The chain recombines TRBV6-5 with TRBJ2-5; D gene ambiguous. From germline, CDR1 is MNHEY and CDR2 SVGAGI. The germline V and J ends were trimmed by 8 bases and 5 bases, with 12 bases remaining between them. This CDR3 has 12 residues.

This clonotype appeared many times. As DNA, the CDR3 is TGTGCCAGCAGTTCCGGCCCCCGGGACAGGGAACGTGGCTACACCTTC. Encoded protein: CASSSGPRDRERGYTF. This chain uses TRBV28 with TRBJ1-2, with 9 positions matching TRBD1. The germline V gene encodes CDR1 MDHEN and CDR2 SYDVKM. V shed 4 bases, J shed 7 bases, and the junction held 13 bases outside the gene matches. The CDR3 spans 16 residues.